What follows is one TCR beta chain and its context. In germline, CDR1 is MDHEN, CDR2 SYDVKM. The CDR3 is 16 amino acids. V dropped 1 base and J dropped 2; count of bases not matched to a gene: 6. The sample originates from a study of blood T cell repertoires in COVID-19. Measured with immunoSEQ multiplex PCR; TCRdb has only the in-frame clones, and not every one. Here the sample spans about 170,000 clones, around 82% being singletons. The sample comprised peripheral blood. This sequence originates from a woman older than 75 with active or convalescent COVID-19. The chain links TRBV28 to TRBJ1-2; 8 bases line up with TRBD1. Written as DNA, the CDR3 is TGTGCCAGCAGTTTATTGGGGGCAGGGGGCAACTATGGCTACACCTTC. Encoded protein: CASSLLGAGGNYGYTF.